Here is one TCR beta chain with its context. The data stem from a study of PD-L1 blockade in urothelial cancer. Study-level information: Between 0 and 3 chemotherapy regimens preceded treatment for each patient. Timepoints chosen for blood analysis were 3 weeks (second dose) and 6 weeks after treatment start.

The table came from immunoSEQ multiplex PCR; TCRdb's copy has only in-frame clones and leaves some out. The data show fewer than 60,000 clones, less than 90% seen once. Documented time point: pretreatment peripheral blood. Patients yielded 1 to 8 samples each, pretreatment and on-treatment. V trimming: 5 bases; J trimming: 6 bases; junction bases outside the gene matches: 17. The CDR3 covers 18 residues. The germline V gene encodes CDR1 SGHVS and CDR2 FNYEAQ. Sequenced here: PBMCs, sampled around atezolizumab (anti-PD-L1) treatment. This chain joins TRBV7-6 and TRBJ2-1; 9 nucleotides line up with TRBD2. This TCR derives from a man between 65 and 85 years old with urothelial cancer. As DNA, the CDR3 is TGTGCCAGCAGCCTCCCCCTTGGTAGCGGGAGCCGAGCCAATGAGCAGTTCTTC. It codes for CASSLPLGSGSRANEQFF. The full variable domain, with the rest looked up from reference TRBV7-6 and TRBJ2-1, is GAGVSQSPRYKVTKRGQDVALRCDPISGHVSLYWYRQALGQGPEFLTYFNYEAQQDKSGLPNDRFSAERPEGSISTLTIQRTEQRDSAMYRCASSLPLGSGSRANEQFFGPGTRLTVL.